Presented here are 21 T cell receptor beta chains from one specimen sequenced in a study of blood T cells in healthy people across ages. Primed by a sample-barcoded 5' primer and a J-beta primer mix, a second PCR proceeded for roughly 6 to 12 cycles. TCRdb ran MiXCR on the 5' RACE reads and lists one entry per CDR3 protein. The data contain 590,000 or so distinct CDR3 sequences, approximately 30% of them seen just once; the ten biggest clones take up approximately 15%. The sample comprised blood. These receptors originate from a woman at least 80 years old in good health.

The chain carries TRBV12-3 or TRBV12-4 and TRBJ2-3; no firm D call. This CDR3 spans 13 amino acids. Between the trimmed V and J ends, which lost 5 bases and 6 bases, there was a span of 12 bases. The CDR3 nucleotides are TGTGCCAGCAGTGGCGTGGGATACGATACGCAGTATTTT. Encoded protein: CASSGVGYDTQYF.

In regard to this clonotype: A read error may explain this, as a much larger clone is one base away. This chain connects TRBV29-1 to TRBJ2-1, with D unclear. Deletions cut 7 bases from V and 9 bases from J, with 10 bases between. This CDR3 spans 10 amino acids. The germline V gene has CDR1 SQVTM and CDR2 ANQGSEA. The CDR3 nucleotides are TGCAGCGCTAAAAGCCTTGAGCAGTTCTTC. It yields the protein CSAKSLEQFF.

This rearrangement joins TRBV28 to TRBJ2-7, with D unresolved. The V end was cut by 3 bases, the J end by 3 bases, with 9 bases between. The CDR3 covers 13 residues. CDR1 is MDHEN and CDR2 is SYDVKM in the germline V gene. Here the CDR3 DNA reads TGTGCCAGCAGTTTCCTGGAGCTCTACGAGCAGTACTTC. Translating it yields CASSFLELYEQYF.

CDR3 sequence reads: CASSEAWGGQPQHF. The CDR3 DNA reads TGTGCCAGCAGTGAAGCCTGGGGAGGTCAGCCCCAGCATTTT. The chain employs TRBV6-1 and TRBJ1-5; D call uncertain. Germline CDR1 reads MNHNS; CDR2 reads SASEGT. The CDR3 is 14 amino acids. Trimming cost V 0 bases and J 6 bases, with 9 bases left between them.

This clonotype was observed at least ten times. The CDR3 coding sequence is TGCAGCGCCCACGGGGACCCCCCCCGAAATACGCAGTATTTT. Its translation is CSAHGDPPRNTQYF. The chain employs TRBV29-1 and TRBJ2-3; possibly TRBD1 or TRBD2 for D (5 bases each). The V end was cut by 7 bases, the J end by 7 bases, with 21 bases between. From germline, CDR1 is SQVTM and CDR2 ANQGSEA. The CDR3 contains 14 residues.

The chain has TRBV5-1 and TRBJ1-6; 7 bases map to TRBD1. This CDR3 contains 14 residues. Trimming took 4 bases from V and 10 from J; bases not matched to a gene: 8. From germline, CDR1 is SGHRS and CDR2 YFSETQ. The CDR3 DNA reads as TGCGCCAGCAGCCCCGGGACAGAAGGATCACCCCTCCACTTT. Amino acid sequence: CASSPGTEGSPLHF.

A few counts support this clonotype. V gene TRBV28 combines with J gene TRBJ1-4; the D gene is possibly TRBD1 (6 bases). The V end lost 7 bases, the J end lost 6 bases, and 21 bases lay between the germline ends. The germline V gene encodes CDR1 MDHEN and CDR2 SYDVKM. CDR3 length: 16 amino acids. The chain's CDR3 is CASISGGIGTHEKLFF. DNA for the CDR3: TGTGCCAGCATCTCGGGGGGTATTGGGACACATGAAAAACTGTTTTTT.

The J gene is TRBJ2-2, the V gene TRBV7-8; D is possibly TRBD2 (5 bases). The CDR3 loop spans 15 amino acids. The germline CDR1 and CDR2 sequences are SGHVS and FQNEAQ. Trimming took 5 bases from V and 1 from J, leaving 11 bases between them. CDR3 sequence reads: CASSPGLGNTGELFF. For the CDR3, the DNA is TGTGCCAGCAGCCCCGGACTGGGGAACACCGGGGAGCTGTTTTTT.

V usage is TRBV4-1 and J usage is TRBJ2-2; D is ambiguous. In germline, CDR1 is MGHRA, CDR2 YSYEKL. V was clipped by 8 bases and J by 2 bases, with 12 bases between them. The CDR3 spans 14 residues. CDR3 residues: CASATGPNTGELFF. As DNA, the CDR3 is TGCGCCAGCGCAACCGGGCCTAACACCGGGGAGCTGTTTTTT.

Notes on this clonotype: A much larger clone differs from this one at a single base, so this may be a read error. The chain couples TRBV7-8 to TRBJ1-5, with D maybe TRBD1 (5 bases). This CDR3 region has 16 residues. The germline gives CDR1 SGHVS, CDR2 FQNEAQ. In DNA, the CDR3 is TGTGCCAGCAGCTTAGAGACAGCGTATAGCAATCGGCCCCAGCATTTT. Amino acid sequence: CASSLETAYSNRPQHF.

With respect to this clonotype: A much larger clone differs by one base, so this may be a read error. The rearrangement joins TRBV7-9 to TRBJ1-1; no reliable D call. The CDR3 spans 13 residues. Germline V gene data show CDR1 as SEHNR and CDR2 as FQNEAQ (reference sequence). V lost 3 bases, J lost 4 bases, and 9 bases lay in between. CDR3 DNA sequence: TGTGCCAGCAGCTTGACACCGGGCACTGAAGCTTTCTTT. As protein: CASSLTPGTEAFF.

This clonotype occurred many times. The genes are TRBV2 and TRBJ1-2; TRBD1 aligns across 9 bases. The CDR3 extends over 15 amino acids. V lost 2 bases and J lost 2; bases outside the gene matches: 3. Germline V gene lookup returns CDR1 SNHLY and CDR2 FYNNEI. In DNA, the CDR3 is TGTGCCAGCAGTGAAAGGACAGGGGCGAACTATGGCTACACCTTC. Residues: CASSERTGANYGYTF. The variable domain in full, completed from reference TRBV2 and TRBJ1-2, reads EPEVTQTPSHQVTQMGQEVILRCVPISNHLYFYWYRQILGQKVEFLVSFYNNEISEKSEIFDDQFSVERPDGSNFTLKIRSTKLEDSAMYFCASSERTGANYGYTFGSGTRLTVV.

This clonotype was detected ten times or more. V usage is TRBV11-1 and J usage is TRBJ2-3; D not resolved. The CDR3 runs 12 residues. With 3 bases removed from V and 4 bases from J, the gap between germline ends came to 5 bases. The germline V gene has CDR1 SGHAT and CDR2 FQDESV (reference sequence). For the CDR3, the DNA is TGTGCCAGCAGCTTTCATCCAGATACGCAGTATTTT. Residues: CASSFHPDTQYF.

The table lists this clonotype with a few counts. The CDR3 DNA reads TGTGCCAGTAGTATGGGACGGCGTTCCTACGAGCAGTACTTC. Protein product: CASSMGRRSYEQYF. V is TRBV19 and J is TRBJ2-7; D assignment may be TRBD1 or TRBD2 (5 bases each). Germline V gene data show CDR1 as LNHDA and CDR2 as SQIVND (reference sequence). The CDR3 is 14 residues long. V was trimmed by 3 bases and J by 1 base, leaving 10 bases between them.

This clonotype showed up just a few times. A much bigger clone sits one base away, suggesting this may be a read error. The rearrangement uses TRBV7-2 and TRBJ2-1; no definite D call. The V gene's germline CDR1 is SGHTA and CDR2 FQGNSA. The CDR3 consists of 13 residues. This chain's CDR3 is CACSLINGNEQFF. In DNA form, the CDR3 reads TGTGCCTGCAGCCTCATAAATGGCAATGAGCAGTTCTTC. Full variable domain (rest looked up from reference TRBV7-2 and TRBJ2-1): GAGVSQSPSNKVTEKGKDVELRCDPISGHTALYWYRQSLGQGLEFLIYFQGNSAPDKSGLPSDRFSAERTGGSVSTLTIQRTQQEDSAVYLCACSLINGNEQFFGPGTRLTVL.

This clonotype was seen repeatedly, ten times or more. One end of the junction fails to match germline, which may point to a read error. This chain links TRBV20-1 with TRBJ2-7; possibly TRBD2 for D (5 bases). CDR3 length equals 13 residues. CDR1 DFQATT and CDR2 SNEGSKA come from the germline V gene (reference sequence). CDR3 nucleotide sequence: TGCAGCGCTAGTTCTAGCTTGAACTACGAGCAGTACTTC. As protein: CSASSSLNYEQYF.

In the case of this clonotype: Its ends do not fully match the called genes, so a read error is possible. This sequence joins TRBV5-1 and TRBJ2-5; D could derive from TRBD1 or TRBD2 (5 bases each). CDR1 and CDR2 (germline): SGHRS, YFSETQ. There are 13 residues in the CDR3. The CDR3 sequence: CASSLVTAGTPYF. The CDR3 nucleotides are TGTGCCAGCAGCTTGGTCACCGCCGGGACCCCGTACTTC.

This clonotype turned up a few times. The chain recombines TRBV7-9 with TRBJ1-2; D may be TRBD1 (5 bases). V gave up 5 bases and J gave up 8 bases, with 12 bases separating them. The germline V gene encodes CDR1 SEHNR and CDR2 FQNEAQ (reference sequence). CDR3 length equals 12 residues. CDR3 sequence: CASSPGLLGYTF. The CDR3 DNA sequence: TGTGCCAGCAGCCCAGGGCTATTGGGCTACACCTTC.

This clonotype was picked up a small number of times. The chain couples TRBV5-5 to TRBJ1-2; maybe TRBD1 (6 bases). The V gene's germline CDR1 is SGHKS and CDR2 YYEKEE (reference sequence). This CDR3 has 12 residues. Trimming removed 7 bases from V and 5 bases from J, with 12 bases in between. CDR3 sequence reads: CASGYREYGYTF. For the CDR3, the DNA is TGTGCCAGCGGCTACAGGGAGTATGGCTACACCTTC.

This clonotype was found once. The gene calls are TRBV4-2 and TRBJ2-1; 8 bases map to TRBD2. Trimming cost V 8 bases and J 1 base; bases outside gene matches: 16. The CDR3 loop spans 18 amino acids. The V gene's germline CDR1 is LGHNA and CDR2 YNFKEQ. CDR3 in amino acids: CASGPRGGAGASYNEQFF. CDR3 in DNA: TGTGCCAGCGGCCCCCGGGGCGGAGCGGGGGCATCCTACAATGAGCAGTTCTTC.

The CDR3 sequence is CSPGDSYEQYF. The CDR3 DNA is TGCAGTCCTGGGGACTCTTACGAGCAGTACTTC. J is TRBJ2-7 and V is TRBV20-1; D is perhaps TRBD2 (6 bases). This CDR3 contains 11 residues. Germline-derived CDR1 and CDR2 are DFQATT and SNEGSKA (reference sequence). Trimming took 8 bases from V and 4 from J, leaving 12 bases between them.